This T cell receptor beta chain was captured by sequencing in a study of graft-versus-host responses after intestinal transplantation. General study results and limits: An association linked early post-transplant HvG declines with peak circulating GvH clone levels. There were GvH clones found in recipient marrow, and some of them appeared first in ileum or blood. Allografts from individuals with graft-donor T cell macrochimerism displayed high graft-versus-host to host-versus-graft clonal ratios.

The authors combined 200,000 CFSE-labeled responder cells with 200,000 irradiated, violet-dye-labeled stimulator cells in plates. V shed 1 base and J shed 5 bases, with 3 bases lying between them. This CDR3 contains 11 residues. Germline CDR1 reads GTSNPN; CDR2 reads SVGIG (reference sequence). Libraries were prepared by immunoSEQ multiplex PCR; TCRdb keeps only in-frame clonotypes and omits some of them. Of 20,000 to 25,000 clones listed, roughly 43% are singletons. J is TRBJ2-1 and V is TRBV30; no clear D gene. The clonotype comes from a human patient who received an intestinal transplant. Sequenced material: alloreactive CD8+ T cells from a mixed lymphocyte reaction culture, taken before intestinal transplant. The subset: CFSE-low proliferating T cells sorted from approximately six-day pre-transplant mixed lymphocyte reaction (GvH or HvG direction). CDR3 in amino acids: CAWSGNNEQFF. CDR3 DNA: TGTGCCTGGAGTGGAAACAATGAGCAGTTCTTC.